The present T cell receptor beta chain was sequenced within a study of T cells after yellow fever vaccination. General observations from the study: The study found a weaker secondary response that peaked faster, day 5 versus 15.

V was pared by 0 bases and J by 4 bases, with 13 bases between. The CDR3 runs 15 residues. From germline, CDR1 is SGHAT and CDR2 FQNNGV. TCRdb re-called the 5' RACE reads with MiXCR, one entry per CDR3 protein. The sample includes under 250,000 distinct CDR3 sequences, about 3% of them seen just once. This clonotype was detected many times. The antigen remains undetermined. The TCR was taken from a man aged 18 to 30 who received the YFV17D yellow fever vaccine. The V gene is TRBV11-2, the J gene TRBJ2-7; possibly TRBD2 for D (6 bases). Sequencing used CD4+ T cells sorted from PBMCs, obtained 10 days after the yellow fever booster vaccination. The CDR3 loop reads CASSLDGRLEYEQYF. The CDR3 nucleotides are TGTGCCAGCAGCTTAGATGGGAGGTTAGAGTACGAGCAGTACTTC.